These T cell receptor beta chains were read from a single sample in a study of blood T cell repertoires in COVID-19. Only in-frame clones appear in the TCRdb table, and some are missing; sequencing was by immunoSEQ multiplex PCR. The data contain 250,000 to 350,000 clones, around 89% of them seen just once; the ten biggest clones take up over 3.5%. Sample: PBMCs or T cells enriched from blood (not recorded which). Receptor source: a woman aged 18-35 years with acute COVID-19. Both conserved end residues are part of each CDR3. The listing skips clone size in some rows; elsewhere it reads once, few, many or a size class.

TRBJ1-2	TRBV12-3/TRBV12-4	-	CASGNYGYTF
TRBJ2-1	TRBV19	-	CASSILAGGGGNEQFF
TRBJ2-3	TRBV4-2	-	CASSQLDSGRASDTQYF
TRBJ1-2	TRBV19	-	CASSPPAEANYGYTF
TRBJ2-7	TRBV18	-	CASSTVAGQGSYEQYF
TRBJ2-2	TRBV6-4	-	CASSIGTGGGELFF
TRBJ2-1	TRBV30	-	CAWTLLLTSGGSNEQFF
TRBJ2-7	TRBV7-9	-	CASSLGATYEQYF
TRBJ2-3	TRBV2	-	CASSGFGADTQYF
TRBJ1-5	TRBV5-1	-	CASSLTPGLSPNQPQHF
TRBJ1-2	TRBV18	-	CASSPPGQGSVYGYTF
TRBJ1-1	TRBV19	-	CASSILGAGTEAFF
TRBJ1-6	TRBV7-6	few	CASSKTGSSPLHF
TRBJ2-7	TRBV5-1	-	CASSVTGGLEYEQYF
TRBJ1-5	TRBV19	-	CASSIRGVQGNQPQHF
TRBJ2-7	TRBV5-4	once	CASTLDRGWEQYF
TRBJ2-7	TRBV10-2	-	CASSDRTGDSTYEQYF
TRBJ1-5	TRBV28	-	CASSKDRGLQPQHF
TRBJ1-1	TRBV15	-	CATRGRQTEAFF
TRBJ1-6	TRBV28	-	CASSLISNSPLHF
TRBJ2-5	TRBV20-1	-	CSASDRETQYF
TRBJ1-1	TRBV7-2	-	CASSYRDRANTEAFF
TRBJ2-7	TRBV11-3	-	CASSMDRGRYEQYF
TRBJ1-2	TRBV7-9	few	CASSAYREHGYTF
TRBJ1-2	TRBV6-1	-	CASSVHVVRYSGLSGYTF
TRBJ2-1	TRBV15	-	CATQARNYNEQFF
TRBJ2-3	TRBV4-1	-	CASSQGHRGGTDTQYF
TRBJ1-5	TRBV18	-	CASSPTWTGTQPQHF
TRBJ1-3	TRBV6-1	few	CASSDGVSGNTIYF
TRBJ2-1	TRBV5-1	-	CASSLMEPRNNEQFF
TRBJ1-2	TRBV29-1	-	CSVEGTGFNYGYTF
TRBJ2-1	TRBV9	-	CASSVGGTSGSNEQFF
TRBJ2-2	TRBV6-6	-	CASSPGTSGGELFF
TRBJ1-5	TRBV19	-	CASSPRQGAQPQHF
TRBJ1-2	TRBV5-1	-	CASSPGTGTPGYTF